The present entry profiles one T cell receptor beta chain with its context. Generated by immunoSEQ multiplex PCR, the TCRdb table keeps only in-frame clones and is missing some. This sample has 86,000 or so clones, with roughly 89% found just once. The data derive from a study of T cell responses to AZD1222 COVID-19 vaccine. This TCR was sampled from an adult in good health. Sample: peripheral blood, taken on day 0 of AZD1222 vaccination.

Written as DNA, the CDR3 is TGCAGTGCTAGTGGGACTAGCAACCCCTACGAGCAGTACTTC. This encodes CSASGTSNPYEQYF. The chain joins TRBV20-1 to TRBJ2-7; TRBD2 aligns across 9 bases. CDR3 size: 14 residues. Germline trimming cut 3 bases from V and 2 bases from J; bases unmatched to any gene: 5. CDR1 DFQATT and CDR2 SNEGSKA come from the germline V gene (reference sequence).